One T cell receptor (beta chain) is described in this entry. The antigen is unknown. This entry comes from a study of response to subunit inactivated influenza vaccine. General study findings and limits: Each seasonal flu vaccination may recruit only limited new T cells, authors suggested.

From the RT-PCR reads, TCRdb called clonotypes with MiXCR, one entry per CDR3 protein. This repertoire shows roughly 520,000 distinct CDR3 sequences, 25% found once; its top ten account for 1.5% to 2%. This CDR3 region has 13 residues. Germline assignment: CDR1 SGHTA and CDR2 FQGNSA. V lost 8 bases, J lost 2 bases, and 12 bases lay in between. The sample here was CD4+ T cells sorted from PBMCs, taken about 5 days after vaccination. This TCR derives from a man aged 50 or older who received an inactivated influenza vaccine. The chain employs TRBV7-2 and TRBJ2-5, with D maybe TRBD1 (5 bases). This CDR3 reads CASGRQTQETQYF. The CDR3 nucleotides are TGTGCCAGCGGCCGACAGACACAAGAGACCCAGTACTTC.